This paragraph covers one TCR beta chain sequence. This sample is part of a study of shared clonotypes between healthy human individuals. Data came from immunoSEQ multiplex PCR; TCRdb stores just in-frame clones and leaves some out. The table lists millions of clones, 85% to 95% of them singletons. CDR3 length: 15 residues. The V gene lost 4 bases and the J gene lost 3 bases, with 15 bases spanning the gap. Germline CDR1 MNHNS, CDR2 SASEGT. Sequencing was performed on naive CD4+ T cells from PBMCs. Subset specified: CD45RA+ positively selected. The chain is built from TRBV6-1 and TRBJ1-2; weak D call: TRBD1 (5 bases). The TCR originated in a man between 18 and 29 years old in good health. Some clones in this sample may be carry-over from other donors' samples. The CDR3: CASSVTLDNHYGYTF. Here the CDR3 DNA reads TGTGCCAGCAGTGTCACCCTGGACAATCACTATGGCTACACCTTC.